The next 10 T cell receptor beta chains were all read from a single sample in a study of cytomegalovirus exposure and HLA in healthy donors. Primers: 60 Vbeta forward and 13 Jbeta reverse. Assay used: immunoSEQ multiplex PCR; TCRdb lists only in-frame clones, some missing. The top ten hold approximately 2.4% of the sample, which has about 280,000 clones, about 90% seen once. Specimen: PBMCs. Every receptor here comes from a young woman in good health and CMV-seronegative.

J is TRBJ1-2 and V is TRBV6-6; D perhaps matches TRBD1 (6 bases). Trimming removed 6 bases from V and 4 bases from J, with 21 bases in between. The CDR3 runs to 16 residues. CDR1 is MNHNY and CDR2 is SVGAGI in the germline V gene (reference sequence). The CDR3 here is CASSDRTAEYLYGYTF. The CDR3, as DNA: TGTGCCAGCAGCGACAGGACAGCGGAATACCTCTATGGCTACACCTTC.

V gene TRBV7-8 combines with J gene TRBJ2-2; D possibly corresponds to TRBD2 (6 bases). Trimming shortened V by 5 bases and J by 4 bases, and 17 bases separated the two germline ends. Germline lookup yields CDR1 SGHVS and CDR2 FQNEAQ. The CDR3 totals 16 residues. For the CDR3, the DNA is TGTGCCAGCAGCCCTCGGGACTCCCTTCTCACCGGGGAGCTGTTTTTT. Protein sequence: CASSPRDSLLTGELFF.

The chain joins TRBV9 to TRBJ2-1; 9 nucleotides match TRBD2. V was pared by 7 bases and J by 15 bases, with 11 bases of the junction left unmatched. Germline V gene data show CDR1 as SGDLS and CDR2 as YYNGEE. CDR3 length: 12 residues. The CDR3 DNA reads as TGTGCCAGCGGACCCCCAGGGACTAGCCGGTTCTTC. Protein: CASGPPGTSRFF.

The V and J genes are TRBV7-2 and TRBJ1-2, with D unresolved. The V end was cut by 7 bases, the J end by 2 bases, with 14 bases between. Germline V lookup: CDR1 SGHTA, CDR2 FQGNSA. This CDR3 spans 14 amino acids. The CDR3 protein is CASKERTKNYGYTF. In DNA, the CDR3 is TGTGCCAGCAAAGAACGAACAAAAAACTATGGCTACACCTTC. Full variable domain (remainder filled in from reference TRBV7-2 and TRBJ1-2): GAGVSQSPSNKVTEKGKDVELRCDPISGHTALYWYRQSLGQGLEFLIYFQGNSAPDKSGLPSDRFSAERTGGSVSTLTIQRTQQEDSAVYLCASKERTKNYGYTFGSGTRLTVV.

The genes are TRBV7-7 and TRBJ2-5, with 9 bases matching TRBD1. Trimming at V came to 3 bases and at J to 5 bases, leaving 16 bases not matched to a gene. Germline CDR1 and CDR2: SSHAT and FNYEAQ (reference sequence). This CDR3 has 18 amino acids. CDR3 protein: CASSFRARGTGYMETQYF. The CDR3, as DNA: TGTGCCAGCAGCTTTAGGGCTCGAGGGACAGGGTACATGGAGACCCAGTACTTC. Filled out from reference TRBV7-7 and TRBJ2-5, the complete variable domain reads GAGVSQSPRYKVTKRGQDVTLRCDPISSHATLYWYQQALGQGPEFLTYFNYEAQPDKSGLPSDRFSAERPEGSISTLTIQRTEQRDSAMYRCASSFRARGTGYMETQYFGPGTRLLVL.

The chain carries TRBV7-9 and TRBJ2-7; 11 bases line up with TRBD1. V shed 4 bases and J 6 bases; nucleotides not matched to a gene: 5. There are 14 residues in the CDR3. Germline V gene lookup returns CDR1 SEHNR and CDR2 FQNEAQ (reference sequence). The CDR3 sequence is CASSSPGQGGEQYF. DNA for the CDR3: TGTGCCAGCAGCTCTCCGGGACAGGGGGGCGAGCAGTACTTC.

The chain combines TRBV6-5 with TRBJ1-5; 7 bases map to TRBD1. Germline V gene sequence: CDR1 MNHEY, CDR2 SVGAGI. J gave up 7 bases and V 5 bases, and 8 bases lay outside the gene matches. The CDR3 is 14 residues long. The CDR3 bases are TGTGCCAGCAGTGCTACGACAGGGCAGCAGCCCCAGCATTTT. It specifies CASSATTGQQPQHF.

The gene calls are TRBV7-6 and TRBJ1-3; 7 bases line up with TRBD1. CDR3 length equals 16 residues. Trimming removed 4 bases from V and 3 bases from J; junction bases left unmatched: 9. Germline assignment: CDR1 SGHVS and CDR2 FNYEAQ. The CDR3 nucleotides are TGTGCCAGCAGCTCCTCAGGGGGTCGGGGTGGAAACACCATATATTTT. This codes for CASSSSGGRGGNTIYF.

The gene calls are TRBV5-1 and TRBJ2-5, with 9 positions matching TRBD2. Germline-derived CDR1 and CDR2 are SGHRS and YFSETQ. Trimming at V came to 0 bases and at J to 5 bases, leaving 8 bases not matched to a gene. The CDR3 runs 16 residues. The DNA for the CDR3 is TGCGCCAGCAGCTTGGCGATGCTAGCGGGGAGGGAGACCCAGTACTTC. Its protein product is CASSLAMLAGRETQYF.

The rearrangement links TRBV5-4 to TRBJ2-7; TRBD1 matches at 7 bases. Germline V gene data show CDR1 as SGHNT and CDR2 as YYREEE (reference sequence). The CDR3 is 16 residues long. The V segment lost 0 bases and the J segment 0 bases; nucleotides outside the gene matches: 6. CDR3 bases: TGTGCCAGCAGCTTGGGGACAGGTGGGGCCTCCTACGAGCAGTACTTC. Residues: CASSLGTGGASYEQYF.